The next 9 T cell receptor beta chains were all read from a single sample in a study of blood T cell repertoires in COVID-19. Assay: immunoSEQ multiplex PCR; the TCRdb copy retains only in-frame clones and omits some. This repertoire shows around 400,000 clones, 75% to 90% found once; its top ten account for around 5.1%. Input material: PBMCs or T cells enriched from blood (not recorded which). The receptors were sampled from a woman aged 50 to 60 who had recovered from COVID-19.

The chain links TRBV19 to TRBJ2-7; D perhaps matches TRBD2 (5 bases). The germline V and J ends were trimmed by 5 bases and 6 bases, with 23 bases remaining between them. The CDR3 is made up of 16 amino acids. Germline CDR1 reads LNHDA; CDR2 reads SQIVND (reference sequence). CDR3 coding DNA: TGTGCCAGTAGTTCCAGGAGCTGGGAAAAGCGGCCCGAGCAGTACTTC. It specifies CASSSRSWEKRPEQYF. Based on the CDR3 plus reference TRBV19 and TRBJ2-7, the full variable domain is DGGITQSPKYLFRKEGQNVTLSCEQNLNHDAMYWYRQDPGQGLRLIYYSQIVNDFQKGDIAEGYSVSREKKESFPLTVTSAQKNPTAFYLCASSSRSWEKRPEQYFGPGTRLTVT.

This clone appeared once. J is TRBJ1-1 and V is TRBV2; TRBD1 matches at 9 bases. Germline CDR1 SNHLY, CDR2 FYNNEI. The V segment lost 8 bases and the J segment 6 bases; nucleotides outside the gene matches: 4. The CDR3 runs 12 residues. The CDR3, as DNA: TGTGCCAGCCTACAGGGGGCATCTGAAGCTTTCTTT. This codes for CASLQGASEAFF.

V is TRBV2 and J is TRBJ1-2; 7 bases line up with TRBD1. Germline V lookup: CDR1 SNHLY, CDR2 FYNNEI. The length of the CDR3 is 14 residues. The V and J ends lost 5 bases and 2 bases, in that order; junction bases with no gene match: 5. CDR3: CASSQDRQNYGYTF. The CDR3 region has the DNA TGTGCCAGCAGTCAGGACAGGCAGAACTATGGCTACACCTTC.

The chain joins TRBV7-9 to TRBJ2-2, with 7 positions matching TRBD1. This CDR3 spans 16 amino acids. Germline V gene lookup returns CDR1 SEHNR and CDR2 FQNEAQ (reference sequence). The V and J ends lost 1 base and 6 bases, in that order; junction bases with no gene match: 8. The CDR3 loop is CASSLDEGGMSGELFF. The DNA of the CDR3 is TGTGCCAGCAGCTTAGATGAAGGGGGCATGTCCGGGGAGCTGTTTTTT.

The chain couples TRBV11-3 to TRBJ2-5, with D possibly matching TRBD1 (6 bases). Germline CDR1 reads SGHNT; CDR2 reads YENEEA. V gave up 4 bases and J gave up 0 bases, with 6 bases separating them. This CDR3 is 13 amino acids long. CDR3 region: CASSWDNQETQYF. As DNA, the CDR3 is TGTGCCAGCAGCTGGGACAACCAAGAGACCCAGTACTTC.

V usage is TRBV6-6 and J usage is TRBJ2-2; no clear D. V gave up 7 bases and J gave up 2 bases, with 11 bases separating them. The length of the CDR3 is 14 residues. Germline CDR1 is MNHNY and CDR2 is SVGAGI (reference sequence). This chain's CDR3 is CASNEQANTGELFF. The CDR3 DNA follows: TGTGCCAGCAACGAGCAGGCCAACACCGGGGAGCTGTTTTTT.

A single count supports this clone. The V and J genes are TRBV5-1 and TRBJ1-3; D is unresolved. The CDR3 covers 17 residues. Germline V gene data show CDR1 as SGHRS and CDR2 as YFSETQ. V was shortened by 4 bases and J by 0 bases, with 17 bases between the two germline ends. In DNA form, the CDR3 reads TGCGCCAGCAGCGTAGACAATTCCCTACTCTCTGGAAACACCATATATTTT. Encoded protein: CASSVDNSLLSGNTIYF.

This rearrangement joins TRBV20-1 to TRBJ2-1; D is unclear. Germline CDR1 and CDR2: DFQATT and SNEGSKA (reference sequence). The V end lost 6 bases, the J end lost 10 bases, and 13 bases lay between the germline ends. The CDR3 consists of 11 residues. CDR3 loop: CSAPATKEQFF. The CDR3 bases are TGCAGTGCCCCGGCCACTAAGGAGCAGTTCTTC.

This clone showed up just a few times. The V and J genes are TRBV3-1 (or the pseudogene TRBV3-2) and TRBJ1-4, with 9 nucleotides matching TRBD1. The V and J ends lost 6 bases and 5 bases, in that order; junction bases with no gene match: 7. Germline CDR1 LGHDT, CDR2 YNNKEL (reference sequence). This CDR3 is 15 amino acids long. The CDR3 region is CASRTGGGLNEKLFF. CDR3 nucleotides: TGTGCCAGCAGAACAGGGGGCGGACTCAATGAAAAACTGTTTTTT.